This TCR beta chain originates from a study of CD4+ T cells in melanoma. Study-level results: A reported correlation linked neoantigen-specific CD4+ T cells to CD8+, macrophage and B cell function.

Produced via immunoSEQ multiplex PCR; TCRdb's table is partial and in-frame only. The sample holds around 100,000 clones, around 92% seen once. About this clone itself: Its specificity is not known.

The CDR3 totals 15 residues. This TCR was sampled from a human donor with melanoma. This chain uses TRBV7-5 with TRBJ2-3; the D segment call TRBD2 is taken from the table without a DNA check. TRBV7-5 is a pseudogene locus. The sample consisted of peripheral blood. CDR3 in amino acids: CARLWTSGWADTQYF. In nucleotides, the CDR3 is TGTGCCCGATTGTGGACTAGCGGGTGGGCAGATACGCAGTATTTT.